These T cell receptor beta chains were read from a single sample in a study of PD-1 blockade in classical Hodgkin lymphoma. The assay was immunoSEQ multiplex PCR, and TCRdb's table has in-frame clones only and misses some. Among about 66,000 clones listed, 70% to 75% were seen once. Source: peripheral blood mononuclear cells (PBMCs), taken before the second cycle of nivolumab. The origin of the receptors is a human donor with classical Hodgkin lymphoma. CDR3s include the opening cysteine and the closing phenylalanine or tryptophan. Fields, in order: D gene, J gene, CDR3 length, V gene, clone size, CDR3 DNA, CDR3 protein. A D gene is named only where the DNA matches it firmly. Size values are once, few and many counts, or a class for expanded clones, and some rows have none.

TRBD1	TRBJ1-2	12	TRBV2	-	TGTGCCCTGGGGGACAGAAACTATGGCTACACCTTC	CALGDRNYGYTF
TRBD2	TRBJ2-1	12	TRBV5-6	few	TGTGCCAGCTCGGGAGGGTGGGATGAGCAGTTCTTC	CASSGGWDEQFF
-	TRBJ1-2	14	TRBV7-9	few	TGTGCCAGCAGCTTAGAGGGGATTAACTATGGCTACACCTTC	CASSLEGINYGYTF
TRBD1	TRBJ1-4	15	TRBV5-1	-	TGCGCCAGCAGCGCGGTGACAGGGGTGGGAGAAAAACTGTTTTTT	CASSAVTGVGEKLFF
-	TRBJ2-5	13	TRBV30	-	TGTGCCTGGAGTGTACAAAGTAGGGAGACCCAGTACTTC	CAWSVQSRETQYF
-	TRBJ1-1	14	TRBV28	-	TGTGCCAGCAGTTTACCCCACACGAACACTGAAGCTTTCTTT	CASSLPHTNTEAFF
TRBD2	TRBJ2-1	17	TRBV28	-	TGTGCCAGCAGTTTGGGGCAAAGCGGGGCCTTCAGGGATGAGCAGTTCTTC	CASSLGQSGAFRDEQFF
-	TRBJ1-2	14	TRBV5-8	-	TGTGCCAGCAGCTGGTCACTAGAAGACTATGGCTACACCTTC	CASSWSLEDYGYTF
-	TRBJ1-6	14	TRBV7-8	few	TGTGCCAGCAGCTTGGGATCTGGGAATTCACCCCTCCACTTT	CASSLGSGNSPLHF
TRBD2	TRBJ2-5	15	TRBV27	-	TGTGCCAGCAGGCCGGGACTAGGGGCCCAAGAGACCCAGTACTTC	CASRPGLGAQETQYF
TRBD2	TRBJ2-4	17	TRBV9	few	TGTGCCAGCAGCCCCCGGACGCGGGGGGCGGGAGGAAACATTCAGTACTTC	CASSPRTRGAGGNIQYF
-	TRBJ2-2	15	TRBV19	-	TGTGCCAGTAGTCCAACCCACGCGAACACCGGGGAGCTGTTTTTT	CASSPTHANTGELFF
TRBD1	TRBJ1-2	12	TRBV19	-	TGTGCCAGTAGTAACAGGGGCTATGGCTACACCTTC	CASSNRGYGYTF
TRBD1	TRBJ1-2	17	TRBV4-1	-	TGCGCCAGCAGCCAAGTGTGGGCCGCGGGACAGTTCTATGGCTACACCTTC	CASSQVWAAGQFYGYTF
-	TRBJ2-3	18	TRBV7-7	-	TGTGCTAGCAGCACCCCGCCTCAGTCGACAGACGATACAGATACGCAGTATTTT	CASSTPPQSTDDTDTQYF
TRBD1	TRBJ1-1	15	TRBV27	-	TGTGCCAGCAGTTTAGCGACAGGGGCGAACACTGAAGCTTTCTTT	CASSLATGANTEAFF
TRBD1	TRBJ2-6	13	TRBV19	-	TGTGCCAGTAGCCCAGGGGGCTCCAACGTCCTGACTTTC	CASSPGGSNVLTF
-	TRBJ2-4	15	TRBV5-4	-	TGTGCCAGCAGGGCGGGCCCAGTAGCCAAAAACATTCAGTACTTC	CASRAGPVAKNIQYF
-	TRBJ2-3	16	TRBV9	-	TGTGCCAGCAGCGTGTCACAGGGATCAGGGGCAGATACGCAGTATTTT	CASSVSQGSGADTQYF
-	TRBJ2-3	15	TRBV4-2	-	TGTGCCAGCAGCCAAGGGGGGGGCCCCACAGATACGCAGTATTTT	CASSQGGGPTDTQYF
-	TRBJ1-2	15	TRBV6-1	-	TGTGCCAGCAGTTCCCACTTGGGCGATAACTATGGCTACACCTTC	CASSSHLGDNYGYTF
TRBD1	TRBJ1-2	15	TRBV27	-	TGTGCCAGCAGTCCACGGGACAGGGGGTTTTATGGCTACACCTTC	CASSPRDRGFYGYTF
TRBD1	TRBJ2-2	17	TRBV14	-	TGTGCCAGCAGCCAATCGGGACAGGTAGAGAACACCGGGGAGCTGTTTTTT	CASSQSGQVENTGELFF
TRBD1	TRBJ2-3	15	TRBV10-2	-	TGCGCCAGCAGCCAACGACAGGGATCCACAGATACGCAGTATTTT	CASSQRQGSTDTQYF
-	TRBJ1-4	13	TRBV6-5	-	TGTGCCAGCAGACAGGGATTAAATGAAAAACTGTTTTTT	CASRQGLNEKLFF
-	TRBJ1-6	14	TRBV15	few	TGTGCCACCAGCAGACAGGGGTCTGATTCACCCCTCCACTTT	CATSRQGSDSPLHF
TRBD2	TRBJ2-3	17	TRBV7-2	-	TGTGCCAGCAGCTTAGCCCCCCGGGGGGGAGGGGCAGATACGCAGTATTTT	CASSLAPRGGGADTQYF
TRBD2	TRBJ2-1	14	TRBV19	many	TGTGCCAGCGAATCTAGCGGGCGCTACAATGAGCAGTTCTTC	CASESSGRYNEQFF
TRBD1	TRBJ2-7	15	TRBV2	-	TGTGCCAGCAGGCTTATGGGACAGACCAGTTACGAGCAGTACTTC	CASRLMGQTSYEQYF
-	TRBJ2-7	14	TRBV9	once	TGTGCCAGCAGCGTCGGGGACCCCTCCTACGAGCAGTACTTC	CASSVGDPSYEQYF
TRBD1	TRBJ1-1	15	TRBV27	few	TGTGCCAGCACCCCCACCCGGACAGGGAGGACTGAAGCTTTCTTT	CASTPTRTGRTEAFF
-	TRBJ1-2	11	TRBV6-5	-	TGTGCCAGCACCCAGGGGTATGGCTACACCTTC	CASTQGYGYTF